What follows describes a single T cell receptor beta chain. Its recognized antigen is unknown. Nothing much larger sits one base from this clone, and base qualities are not available. The data were taken from a study of T-cell memory formation after mild COVID-19 (dated by TCRdb to the early 2020s). About the study as a whole: Most TCR sequence clusters were specific to one of the two donors. The cohort comprised two young, previously healthy adult volunteers, one female and one male. In a couple of donors, T-cell clones that expanded and contracted after mild COVID-19 were tracked by sequencing TCRalpha and TCRbeta repertoires over time. Overall results and qualifications from the work: SARS-CoV-2 specificity was not confirmed for the second-wave clones peaking on day 37. Only a couple of mild cases were covered in the study, and larger cohorts including severe cases with pre-infection samples were considered necessary. Contracting CD4+ clones were located mainly in the CM and EM memory subsets, whereas CD8+ clones were found to be enriched in EMRA. Some responding clones were found in pre-infection memory, which suggests that pre-existing cross-reactive memory T cells took part in the SARS-CoV-2 response. Clones that contracted from day 15 to 85 showed balanced CD4/CD8 phenotypes, whereas a second wave of clones that expanded from day 15 to 37 leaned towards CD4+.

Ficoll-Paque density gradient centrifugation was used to isolate PBMCs. Trimming at the junction amounts to 6 bases on V and 1 base on J, and the germline ends lie 9 bases apart. The CDR3 holds 14 amino acids from the cysteine to the phenylalanine. Only CDR3 DNA is held: 42 bases, read in frame from base 1. For CDR1 and CDR2, the germline V gene lists WSHSY and SAAADI. This sample was sequenced with an Illumina NovaSeq 6000. Using 5'RACE with constant-segment primers, TCRalpha and TCRbeta cDNA libraries were constructed, with sample barcodes and unique molecular identifiers added in the process. RNA was extracted from every sample with Trizol reagent. Library amplification was performed in two PCR steps, and a second sample barcode and Illumina TruSeq adapters were introduced in the second step. The libraries were sequenced on an Illumina NovaSeq using 2 x 150 bp paired-end reads. The study's own analysis went as follows. Demultiplexing of reads and collapsing into UMI-guided consensus sequences were performed with migec v1.2.7. With mixcr v2.1.11, UMI consensuses were aligned to TRA and TRB V and J templates and assembled into clonotypes. Expanded or contracted clonotypes were those called significant by both edgeR and NoisET, with noise models trained on biological replicates. For edgeR calls, a false discovery rate-adjusted p below 0.01 and a log2 fold-change threshold of 1 were applied. As an exploratory analysis of dynamics, max-normalized trajectories of the 1000 most abundant clonotypes were examined by PCA with hierarchical clustering. The CD4 or CD8 phenotype of responding clones was assigned using the separately sequenced CD4+ and CD8+ repertoires. TCRdb reworked the public reads: Q25 trimming with fastp, MiXCR clone assembly, productive beta chains retained. Under each unique CDR3 protein, matching rows form one entry showing the most common genes and DNA. The V and J calls here are based on TCRdb, not the publication. This sample has 150,000 to 200,000 distinct CDR3 sequences in its table, and around 30% of those were observed once. The ten largest clones capture around 12% of the sample.

Sample: PBMCs or a T cell subset sorted from them (not recorded which). The chain joins TRBV10-2 to TRBJ2-2, with a tentative D gene TRBD2 over 6 matching bases. This TCR was recovered from an adult woman who had mild COVID-19 (a few samples of this study predate the infection). The sample titles of this study are shuffled in the database, so cell type and time point are left out; the donor was told from shared clones. At the DNA level, the sequence is TGCGCCAGCAGGAGCGGGTTGAACACCGGGGAGCTGTTTTTT. It codes for CASRSGLNTGELFF.